Listed here are 26 T cell receptor beta chains from one sample, sequenced in a study of CD8 T cells in ankylosing spondylitis. Study-wide results and caveats: Blood of patients with ankylosing spondylitis appeared to be characterized by a TCR beta motif of eight highly homologous variants.

These TCRs' antigens remain unknown. TCRdb recomputed calls from the 5' RACE reads with MiXCR, one row per CDR3 protein. The sample carries about 220,000 distinct CDR3 sequences, about 6.7% recorded once. The source material was blood, either unsorted or a sorted T cell fraction (not recorded which). The receptor source for this set is a male donor with ankylosing spondylitis.

The rearrangement uses TRBV29-1 and TRBJ2-7; no reliable D call. Germline V lookup: CDR1 SQVTM, CDR2 ANQGSEA. The CDR3 is 11 amino acids. V lost 5 bases and J lost 3, with 8 bases in between. The CDR3 loop is CSVKDGYEQYF. The CDR3, as DNA: TGCAGCGTTAAGGACGGCTACGAGCAGTACTTC.

The table lists this clonotype with many counts. J is TRBJ2-5 and V is TRBV5-1; 7 bases map to TRBD1. V gave up 4 bases and J gave up 5 bases; unmatched junction bases: 5. Germline V lookup: CDR1 SGHRS, CDR2 YFSETQ. CDR3 length: 13 amino acids. The CDR3 DNA reads TGCGCCAGCAGCCATCGACAGGGTGAGACCCAGTACTTC. It translates to CASSHRQGETQYF.

The chain is built from TRBV24-1 and TRBJ2-1, with 16 bases identical to TRBD2. Germline V lookup: CDR1 KGHDR, CDR2 SFDVKD. V dropped 4 bases and J dropped 6; count of bases not matched to a gene: 11. The CDR3 spans 19 residues. CDR3 sequence (DNA): TGTGCCACCAGTGACCAGGGACTAGCGGGAGGGCCCCCTTCCAATGAGCAGTTCTTC. Translation gives CATSDQGLAGGPPSNEQFF.

There are a few counts of this clonotype. V and J are TRBV20-1 and TRBJ2-1, with D tentatively TRBD2 (6 bases). The germline V and J ends were trimmed by 2 bases and 5 bases, with 10 bases remaining between them. This CDR3 contains 13 residues. In germline, CDR1 is DFQATT, CDR2 SNEGSKA (reference sequence). CDR3 sequence reads: CSARQRANNEQFF. Written as DNA, the CDR3 is TGCAGTGCTAGACAGCGGGCTAACAATGAGCAGTTCTTC.

This clonotype has ten or more counts. This chain connects TRBV7-6 to TRBJ2-3; D is uncertain. Deletions cut 0 bases from V and 6 bases from J, with 7 bases between. The CDR3 covers 13 residues. From germline, CDR1 is SGHVS and CDR2 FNYEAQ. The CDR3 protein is CASSLAFADTQYF. CDR3 nucleotides: TGTGCCAGCAGCTTAGCTTTCGCGGATACGCAGTATTTT.

This clonotype occurred many times. The chain combines TRBV7-2 with TRBJ2-3; the D is unclear. Per the germline V gene, CDR1 is SGHTA and CDR2 is FQGNSA. This CDR3 has 15 residues. Trimming removed 5 bases from V and 5 bases from J, with 17 bases in between. The CDR3 bases are TGTGCCAGCAGCCCAACTATGTCATTAGTAGATACGCAGTATTTT. This translates into CASSPTMSLVDTQYF.

This chain connects TRBV20-1 to TRBJ2-1; 7 bases map to TRBD2. This CDR3 contains 16 residues. The ends lost 0 bases at V and 6 bases at J; junction bases unmatched: 11. In germline, CDR1 is DFQATT, CDR2 SNEGSKA (reference sequence). The CDR3 DNA sequence: TGCAGTGCTAGAGATATCCCGGGGACTACGCGCAATGAGCAGTTCTTC. It is translated as CSARDIPGTTRNEQFF.

Many counts were recorded for this clonotype. The chain employs TRBV14 and TRBJ2-3; 10 nucleotides agree with TRBD2. The germline gives CDR1 SGHDN, CDR2 FVKESK. The CDR3 runs to 18 residues. The V and J ends lost 1 base and 6 bases, in that order; junction bases with no gene match: 13. CDR3: CASSQARGLAGDGDTQYF. CDR3 sequence (DNA): TGTGCCAGCAGCCAAGCGCGGGGCCTAGCGGGAGATGGTGATACGCAGTATTTT.

This clonotype was detected only a few times. The chain employs TRBV7-9 and TRBJ2-7; D could derive from TRBD1 or TRBD2 (6 bases each). This CDR3 is built from 14 residues. Trimming removed 5 bases at V and 2 bases at J, with 13 bases between. Germline CDR1 and CDR2: SEHNR and FQNEAQ (reference sequence). For the CDR3, the DNA is TGTGCCAGCAGCCCTTCTCGGGGGCCCTACGAGCAGTACTTC. Amino acids: CASSPSRGPYEQYF.

This clonotype was seen repeatedly, ten times or more. The chain recombines TRBV5-1 with TRBJ2-1; a weak D match, TRBD1 (7 bases). Trimming cost V 4 bases and J 8 bases, with 19 bases left between them. Germline V lookup: CDR1 SGHRS, CDR2 YFSETQ. CDR3 size: 15 residues. CDR3 residues: CASSRTSTGEDEQFF. CDR3 bases: TGCGCCAGCAGCAGGACCTCCACAGGGGAGGATGAGCAGTTCTTC.

This clonotype was found many times. This chain uses TRBV7-2 with TRBJ1-5; 11 bases are shared with TRBD1. The V gene end was trimmed by 3 bases and the J gene end by 7 bases; junction bases not matched to a gene: 8. Germline V gene lookup returns CDR1 SGHTA and CDR2 FQGNSA. CDR3 size: 16 residues. Written as DNA, the CDR3 is TGTGCCAGCAGCTTTGGGGACAGGGGGGGAAAACAGCCCCAGCATTTT. Its protein is CASSFGDRGGKQPQHF. The whole variable domain, filled in from reference TRBV7-2 and TRBJ1-5, reads GAGVSQSPSNKVTEKGKDVELRCDPISGHTALYWYRQSLGQGLEFLIYFQGNSAPDKSGLPSDRFSAERTGGSVSTLTIQRTQQEDSAVYLCASSFGDRGGKQPQHFGDGTRLSIL.

This clonotype was recorded many times. The chain recombines TRBV4-1 with TRBJ2-1, with 8 bases matching TRBD2. The CDR3 spans 15 residues. Trimming took 2 bases from V and 2 from J; bases not matched to a gene: 2. Germline CDR1 is MGHRA and CDR2 is YSYEKL. Here the CDR3 DNA reads TGCGCCAGCAGCCAATGGACTAGCCCCTACAATGAGCAGTTCTTC. Protein: CASSQWTSPYNEQFF.

This chain uses TRBV27 with TRBJ2-7; no clear D gene. The length of the CDR3 is 12 residues. V was clipped by 5 bases and J by 6 bases, with 11 bases between them. The V gene's germline CDR1 is MNHEY and CDR2 SMNVEV (reference sequence). CDR3 bases: TGTGCCAGCAGTCCCCGAATCGGCGAGCAGTACTTC. Its translation: CASSPRIGEQYF.

This chain uses TRBV9 with TRBJ1-1; 8 positions match TRBD1. The germline CDR1 and CDR2 sequences are SGDLS and YYNGEE. The CDR3 is made up of 14 amino acids. V shed 4 bases and J 7 bases; nucleotides not matched to a gene: 9. The CDR3 loop reads CASSTGGASYEAFF. The CDR3 DNA sequence: TGTGCCAGCAGCACAGGGGGGGCCTCCTATGAAGCTTTCTTT. The whole variable domain, filled in from reference TRBV9 and TRBJ1-1, reads DSGVTQTPKHLITATGQRVTLRCSPRSGDLSVYWYQQSLDQGLQFLIQYYNGEERAKGNILERFSAQQFPDLHSELNLSSLELGDSALYFCASSTGGASYEAFFGQGTRLTVV.

This clonotype showed up many times. V and J are TRBV9 and TRBJ2-2; D remains unclear. The V and J ends lost 3 bases and 9 bases respectively, with 12 bases between them. Per germline, CDR1 SGDLS and CDR2 YYNGEE. The CDR3 consists of 13 residues. CDR3 nucleotide sequence: TGTGCCAGCAGCGCCTATGATCCTAGGGAGCTGTTTTTT. Its protein product is CASSAYDPRELFF.

There are a few counts of this clonotype. The chain couples TRBV4-2 to TRBJ2-7; D remains unclear. CDR3 length: 13 residues. The germline gives CDR1 LGHNA, CDR2 YNFKEQ. V was pared by 1 base and J by 6 bases, with 10 bases between. Here the CDR3 reads CASSQVGQSEQYF. Here the CDR3 DNA reads TGTGCCAGCAGCCAAGTGGGCCAGAGCGAGCAGTACTTC.

This clonotype was observed a few times. The chain combines TRBV24-1 with TRBJ2-5; 9 positions agree with TRBD2. CDR1 is KGHDR and CDR2 is SFDVKD in the germline V gene. The CDR3 runs 18 residues. The J segment lost 0 bases and the V segment lost 4 bases, leaving 11 bases of the junction unmatched. CDR3 DNA: TGTGCCACCAGTGAATCGGCGGGGGGGATCCCTTACCAAGAGACCCAGTACTTC. It translates to CATSESAGGIPYQETQYF.

This clonotype occurred many times. V and J are TRBV5-6 and TRBJ2-3, with a possible D match to TRBD2 (6 bases). V lost 4 bases and J 7 bases, leaving 16 bases between the germline ends. CDR1 is SGHDT and CDR2 is YYEEEE in the germline V gene. This CDR3 has 14 residues. The CDR3 reads CASSSGGNFYTQYF. Written as DNA, the CDR3 is TGTGCCAGCAGCAGTGGGGGGAACTTCTATACGCAGTATTTT.

This clonotype was seen more than once but under ten times. The gene calls are TRBV29-1 and TRBJ2-3, with 9 bases that match TRBD2. Germline loops: CDR1 SQVTM, CDR2 ANQGSEA. The CDR3 extends over 15 amino acids. The V gene end was trimmed by 6 bases and the J gene end by 0 bases; junction bases not matched to a gene: 7. The CDR3 DNA follows: TGCAGCGTCTTAGCGGGAGTTCTAAGCACAGATACGCAGTATTTT. It encodes CSVLAGVLSTDTQYF.

This clonotype has at least ten counts. This chain links TRBV6-2 or TRBV6-3 with TRBJ2-1; TRBD2 matches 15 bases. V dropped 5 bases and J dropped 6; count of bases not matched to a gene: 11. Germline CDR1 is MNHEY and CDR2 is SVGEGT. This CDR3 is built from 18 residues. Written as DNA, the CDR3 is TGTGCCAGCAGTCCTTATCGGACTAGCGGGGGGGCTGGCAATGAGCAGTTCTTC. Translation: CASSPYRTSGGAGNEQFF.

This clonotype was recorded many times. The genes are TRBV19 and TRBJ2-2; D not resolved. V lost 5 bases to trimming and J lost 2 bases, with 9 bases between them. The length of the CDR3 is 14 residues. Germline V gives CDR1 LNHDA, CDR2 SQIVND (reference sequence). This chain's CDR3 is CASSPPGNTGELFF. Here the CDR3 DNA reads TGTGCCAGTAGTCCCCCCGGTAACACCGGGGAGCTGTTTTTT.

At least ten counts were recorded for this clonotype. The genes are TRBV5-1 and TRBJ1-5, with D hard to call. Per germline, CDR1 SGHRS and CDR2 YFSETQ. The CDR3 is made up of 13 amino acids. V lost 2 bases and J 5 bases, leaving 8 bases between the germline ends. CDR3 bases: TGCGCCAGCAGCTTAACCGCCGATCAGCCCCAGCATTTT. This codes for CASSLTADQPQHF.

At least ten counts were recorded for this clonotype. The J gene is TRBJ2-1, the V gene TRBV20-1; maybe TRBD2 (5 bases). CDR3 length equals 15 residues. The V end lost 0 bases, the J end lost 4 bases, and 13 bases lay between the germline ends. Germline values: CDR1 DFQATT, CDR2 SNEGSKA (reference sequence). The CDR3 sequence is CSARDIVGGYNEQFF. CDR3 nucleotide sequence: TGCAGTGCTAGAGATATAGTAGGAGGTTACAATGAGCAGTTCTTC.

The gene calls are TRBV5-1 and TRBJ2-7, with 8 bases fitting TRBD1. The CDR3 is 15 residues long. Germline assignment: CDR1 SGHRS and CDR2 YFSETQ. Trimming removed 3 bases from V and 3 bases from J; junction bases left unmatched: 8. This CDR3 reads CASSSSRGPVYEQYF. The CDR3 nucleotides read TGCGCCAGCAGCTCCTCCAGGGGGCCGGTCTACGAGCAGTACTTC.

As concerns this clonotype: The germline gene is not matched at one end of the junction; a read error may be the cause. The rearrangement joins TRBV29-1 to TRBJ2-7; D is ambiguous. Germline lookup yields CDR1 SQVTM and CDR2 ANQGSEA. The CDR3 has 14 amino acids. The CDR3 sequence: CSDEVGSVNYEQYF. CDR3 bases: TGCAGCGATGAAGTGGGCAGCGTTAACTACGAGCAGTACTTC.

The chain joins TRBV4-3 to TRBJ1-1; TRBD1 is a possible D gene (5 bases). V gave up 1 base and J gave up 1 base, with 13 bases separating them. This CDR3 is built from 16 residues. Per the germline V gene, CDR1 is LGHNA and CDR2 is YSLEER. The CDR3 sequence is CASSQGLSQGNTEAFF. In DNA form, the CDR3 reads TGCGCCAGCAGCCAAGGTCTCAGTCAGGGGAACACTGAAGCTTTCTTT.